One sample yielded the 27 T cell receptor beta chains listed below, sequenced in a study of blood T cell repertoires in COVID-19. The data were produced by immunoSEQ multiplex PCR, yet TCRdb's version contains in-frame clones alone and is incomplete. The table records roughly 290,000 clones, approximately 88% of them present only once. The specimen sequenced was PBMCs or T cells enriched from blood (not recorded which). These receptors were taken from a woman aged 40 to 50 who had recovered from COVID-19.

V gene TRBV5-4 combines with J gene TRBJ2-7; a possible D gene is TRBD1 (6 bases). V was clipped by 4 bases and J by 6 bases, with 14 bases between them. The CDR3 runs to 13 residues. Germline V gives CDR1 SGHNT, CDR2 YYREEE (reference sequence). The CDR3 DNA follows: TGTGCCAGCAGCCGAGCCTCAGGGGTCGAGCAGTACTTC. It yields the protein CASSRASGVEQYF.

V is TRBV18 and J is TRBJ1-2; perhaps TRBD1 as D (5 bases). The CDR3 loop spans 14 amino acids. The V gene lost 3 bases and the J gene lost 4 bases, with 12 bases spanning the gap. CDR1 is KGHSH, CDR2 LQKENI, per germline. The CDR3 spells CASSPGGEIYGYTF. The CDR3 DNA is TGTGCCAGCTCACCCGGGGGGGAGATCTATGGCTACACCTTC.

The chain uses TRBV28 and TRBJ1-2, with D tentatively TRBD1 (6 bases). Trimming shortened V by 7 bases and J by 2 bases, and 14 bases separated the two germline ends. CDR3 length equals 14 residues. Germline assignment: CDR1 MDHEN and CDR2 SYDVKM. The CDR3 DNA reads TGTGCCAGCACCCAAAGCCAGGGGAACTATGGCTACACCTTC. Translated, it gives CASTQSQGNYGYTF.

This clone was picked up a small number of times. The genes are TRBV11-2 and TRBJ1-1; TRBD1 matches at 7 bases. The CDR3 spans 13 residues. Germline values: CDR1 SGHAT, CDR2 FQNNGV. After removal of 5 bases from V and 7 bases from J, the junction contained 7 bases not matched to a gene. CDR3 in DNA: TGTGCCAGCAGCCTTAACCGGGACAGTGAAGCTTTCTTT. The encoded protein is CASSLNRDSEAFF. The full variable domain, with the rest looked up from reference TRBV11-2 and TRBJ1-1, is EAGVAQSPRYKIIEKRQSVAFWCNPISGHATLYWYQQILGQGPKLLIQFQNNGVVDDSQLPKDRFSAERLKGVDSTLKIQPAKLEDSAVYLCASSLNRDSEAFFGQGTRLTVV.

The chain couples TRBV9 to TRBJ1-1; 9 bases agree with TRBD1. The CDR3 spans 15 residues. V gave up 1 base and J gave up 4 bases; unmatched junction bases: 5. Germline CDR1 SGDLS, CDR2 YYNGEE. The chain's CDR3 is CASSVTMGQGTEAFF. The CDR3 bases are TGTGCCAGCAGCGTAACCATGGGACAGGGCACTGAAGCTTTCTTT.

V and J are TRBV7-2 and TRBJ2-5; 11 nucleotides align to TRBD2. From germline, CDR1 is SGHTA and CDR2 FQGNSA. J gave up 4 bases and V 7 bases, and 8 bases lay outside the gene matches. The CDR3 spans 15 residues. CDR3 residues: CASTELGTSGETQYF. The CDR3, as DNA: TGTGCCAGCACCGAATTGGGGACTAGCGGAGAGACCCAGTACTTC.

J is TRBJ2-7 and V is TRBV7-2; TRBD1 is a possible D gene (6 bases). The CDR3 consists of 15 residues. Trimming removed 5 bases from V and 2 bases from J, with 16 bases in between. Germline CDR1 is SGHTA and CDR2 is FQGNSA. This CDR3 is CASSHQGIPTYEQYF. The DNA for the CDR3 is TGTGCCAGCAGCCACCAGGGGATCCCGACCTACGAGCAGTACTTC.

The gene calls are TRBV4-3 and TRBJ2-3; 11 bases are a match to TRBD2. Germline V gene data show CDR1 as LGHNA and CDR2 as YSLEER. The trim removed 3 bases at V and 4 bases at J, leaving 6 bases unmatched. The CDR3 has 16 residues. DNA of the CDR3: TGCGCCAGCAGCCAGGGCGGGACTAGCGGCGCAGATACGCAGTATTTT. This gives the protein CASSQGGTSGADTQYF.

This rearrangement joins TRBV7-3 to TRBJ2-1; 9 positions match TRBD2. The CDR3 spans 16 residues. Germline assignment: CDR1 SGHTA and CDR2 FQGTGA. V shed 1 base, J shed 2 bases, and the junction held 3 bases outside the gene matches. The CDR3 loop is CASSLIAGVTYNEQFF. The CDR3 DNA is TGTGCCAGCAGCTTAATAGCGGGAGTAACCTACAATGAGCAGTTCTTC. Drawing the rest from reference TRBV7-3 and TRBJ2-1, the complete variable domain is GAGVSQTPSNKVTEKGKYVELRCDPISGHTALYWYRQSLGQGPEFLIYFQGTGAADDSGLPNDRFFAVRPEGSVSTLKIQRTERGDSAVYLCASSLIAGVTYNEQFFGPGTRLTVL.

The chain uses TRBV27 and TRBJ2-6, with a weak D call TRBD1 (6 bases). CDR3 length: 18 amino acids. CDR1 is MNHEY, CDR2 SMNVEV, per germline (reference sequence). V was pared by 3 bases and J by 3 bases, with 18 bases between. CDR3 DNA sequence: TGTGCCAGCAGTTTTTTGTCGGACAGCCAGGGTGGGGCCAACGTCCTGACTTTC. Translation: CASSFLSDSQGGANVLTF.

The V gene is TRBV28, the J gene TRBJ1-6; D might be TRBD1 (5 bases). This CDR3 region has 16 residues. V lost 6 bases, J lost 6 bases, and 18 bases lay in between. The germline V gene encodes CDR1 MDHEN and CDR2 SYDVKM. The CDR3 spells CASRRSGTAFNSPLHF. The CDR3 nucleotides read TGTGCCAGCAGGCGATCGGGGACTGCCTTTAATTCACCCCTCCACTTT.

DNA of the CDR3: TGTGCCAGCAGGGGGGGACAGGGTCTGCGGGAGACCCAGTACTTC. Translating gives CASRGGQGLRETQYF. This chain links TRBV28 with TRBJ2-5, with 9 bases lining up with TRBD1. There are 15 residues in the CDR3. Germline CDR1 MDHEN, CDR2 SYDVKM. The J segment lost 5 bases and the V segment lost 6 bases, leaving 10 bases of the junction unmatched.

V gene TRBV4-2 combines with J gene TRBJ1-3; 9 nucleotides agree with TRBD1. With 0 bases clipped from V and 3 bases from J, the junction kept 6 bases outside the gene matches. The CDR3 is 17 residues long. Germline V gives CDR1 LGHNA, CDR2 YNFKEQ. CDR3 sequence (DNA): TGTGCCAGCAGCCAAGAAAGGGACAGGGAAATTGGAAACACCATATATTTT. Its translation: CASSQERDREIGNTIYF.

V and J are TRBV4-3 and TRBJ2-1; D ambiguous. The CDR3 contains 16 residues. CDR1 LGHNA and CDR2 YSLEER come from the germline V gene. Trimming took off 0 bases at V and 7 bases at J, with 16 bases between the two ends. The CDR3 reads CASSQEGPPSGNEQFF. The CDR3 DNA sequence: TGCGCCAGCAGCCAAGAGGGCCCTCCGAGTGGTAATGAGCAGTTCTTC.

CDR3 in DNA: TGTGCCAGCAGTGTGGGGGGAGAGACCCAGTACTTC. Amino acids: CASSVGGETQYF. The gene calls are TRBV2 and TRBJ2-5, with D perhaps TRBD2 (6 bases). Between the trimmed V and J ends, which lost 4 bases and 4 bases, there was a span of 7 bases. CDR1 and CDR2 (germline): SNHLY, FYNNEI. The CDR3 has 12 residues.

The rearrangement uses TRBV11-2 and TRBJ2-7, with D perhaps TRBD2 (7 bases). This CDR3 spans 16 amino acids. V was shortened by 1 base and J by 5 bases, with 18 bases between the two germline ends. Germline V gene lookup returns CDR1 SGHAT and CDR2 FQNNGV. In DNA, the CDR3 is TGTGCCAGCAGCTTAGGGGGGGGCCTGTTGTCGGACGAGCAGTACTTC. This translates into CASSLGGGLLSDEQYF. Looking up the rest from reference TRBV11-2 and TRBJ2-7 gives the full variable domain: EAGVAQSPRYKIIEKRQSVAFWCNPISGHATLYWYQQILGQGPKLLIQFQNNGVVDDSQLPKDRFSAERLKGVDSTLKIQPAKLEDSAVYLCASSLGGGLLSDEQYFGPGTRLTVT.

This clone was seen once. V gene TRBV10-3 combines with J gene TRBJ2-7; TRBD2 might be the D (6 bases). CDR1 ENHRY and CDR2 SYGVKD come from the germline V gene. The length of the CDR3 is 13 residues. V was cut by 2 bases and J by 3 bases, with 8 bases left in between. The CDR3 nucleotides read TGTGCCATCAGTGAGGGGGGGATCTACGAGCAGTACTTC. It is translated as CAISEGGIYEQYF.

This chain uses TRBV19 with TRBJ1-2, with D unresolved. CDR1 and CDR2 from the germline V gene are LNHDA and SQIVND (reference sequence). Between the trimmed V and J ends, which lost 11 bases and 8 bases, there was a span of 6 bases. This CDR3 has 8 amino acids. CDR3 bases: TGTGCCCCCCGGGGCTACACCTTC. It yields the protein CAPRGYTF.

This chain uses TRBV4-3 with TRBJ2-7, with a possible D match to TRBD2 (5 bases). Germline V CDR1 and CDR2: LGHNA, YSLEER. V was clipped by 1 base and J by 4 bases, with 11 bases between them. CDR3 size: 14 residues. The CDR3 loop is CASSQGMGRYEQYF. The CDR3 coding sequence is TGCGCCAGCAGCCAAGGAATGGGGAGATACGAGCAGTACTTC.

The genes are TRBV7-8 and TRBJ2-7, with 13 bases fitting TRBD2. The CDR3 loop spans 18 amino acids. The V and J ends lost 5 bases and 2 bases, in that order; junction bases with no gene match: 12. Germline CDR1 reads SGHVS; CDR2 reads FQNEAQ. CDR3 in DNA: TGTGCCAGCAGCCCCAGATTACGACTAGCGGGAGGAACCTACGAGCAGTACTTC. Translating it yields CASSPRLRLAGGTYEQYF.

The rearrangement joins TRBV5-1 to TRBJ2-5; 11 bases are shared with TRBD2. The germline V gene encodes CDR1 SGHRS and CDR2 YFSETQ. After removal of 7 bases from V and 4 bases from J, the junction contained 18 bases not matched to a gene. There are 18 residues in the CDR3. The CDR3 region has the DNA TGCGCCAGCGGTCAGGTACTAGCGGGAGCTTTGACCGGAGAGACCCAGTACTTC. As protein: CASGQVLAGALTGETQYF.

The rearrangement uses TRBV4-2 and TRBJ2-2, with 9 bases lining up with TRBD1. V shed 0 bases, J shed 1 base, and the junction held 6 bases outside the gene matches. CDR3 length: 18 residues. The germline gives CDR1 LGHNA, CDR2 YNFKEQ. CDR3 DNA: TGTGCCAGCAGCCAAGATAGGGGACAGGGCCTGAACACCGGGGAGCTGTTTTTT. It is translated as CASSQDRGQGLNTGELFF.

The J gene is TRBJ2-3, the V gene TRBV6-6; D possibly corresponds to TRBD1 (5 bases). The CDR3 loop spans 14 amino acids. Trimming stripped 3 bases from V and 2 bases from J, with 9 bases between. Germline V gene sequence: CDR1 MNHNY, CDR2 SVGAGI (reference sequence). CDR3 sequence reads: CASSYGQTTDTQYF. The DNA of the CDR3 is TGTGCCAGCAGTTATGGACAAACCACAGATACGCAGTATTTT.

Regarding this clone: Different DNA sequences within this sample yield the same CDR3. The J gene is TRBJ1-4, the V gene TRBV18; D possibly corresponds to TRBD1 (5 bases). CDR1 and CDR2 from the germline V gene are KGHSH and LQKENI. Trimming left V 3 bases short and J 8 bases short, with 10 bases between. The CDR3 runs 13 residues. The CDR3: CASSPQGGEKLFF. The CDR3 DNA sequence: TGTGCCAGCTCACCGCAGGGTGGGGAAAAACTGTTTTTT.

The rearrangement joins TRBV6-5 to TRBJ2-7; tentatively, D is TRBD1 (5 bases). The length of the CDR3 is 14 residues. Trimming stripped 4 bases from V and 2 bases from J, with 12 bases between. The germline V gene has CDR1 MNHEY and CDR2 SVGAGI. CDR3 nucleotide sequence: TGTGCCAGCAGTTTCTCAGACAGTCCCTACGAGCAGTACTTC. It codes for CASSFSDSPYEQYF.

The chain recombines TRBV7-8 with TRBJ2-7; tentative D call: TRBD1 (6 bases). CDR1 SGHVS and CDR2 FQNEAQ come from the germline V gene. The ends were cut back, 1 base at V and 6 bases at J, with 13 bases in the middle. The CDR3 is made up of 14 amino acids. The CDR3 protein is CASSLGQVGSEQYF. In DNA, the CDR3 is TGTGCCAGCAGCTTAGGACAGGTAGGGAGCGAGCAGTACTTC.

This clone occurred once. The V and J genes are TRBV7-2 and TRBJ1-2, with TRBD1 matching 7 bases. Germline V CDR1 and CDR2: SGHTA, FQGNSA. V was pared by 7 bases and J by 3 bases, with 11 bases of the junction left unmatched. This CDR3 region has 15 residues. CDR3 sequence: CASTRTRGAYYGYTF. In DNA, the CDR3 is TGTGCCAGCACCAGAACCAGGGGGGCATACTATGGCTACACCTTC.